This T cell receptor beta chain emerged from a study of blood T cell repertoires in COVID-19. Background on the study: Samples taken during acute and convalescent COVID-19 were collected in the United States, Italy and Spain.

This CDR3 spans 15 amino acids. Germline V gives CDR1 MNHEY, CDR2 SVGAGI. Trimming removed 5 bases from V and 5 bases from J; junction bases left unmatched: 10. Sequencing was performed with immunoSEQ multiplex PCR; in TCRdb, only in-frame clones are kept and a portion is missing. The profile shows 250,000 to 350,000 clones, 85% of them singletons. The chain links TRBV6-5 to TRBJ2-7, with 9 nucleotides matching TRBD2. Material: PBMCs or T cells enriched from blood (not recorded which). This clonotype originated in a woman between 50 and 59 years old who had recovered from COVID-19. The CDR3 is CASSRIAGVDHEQYF. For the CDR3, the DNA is TGTGCCAGCAGTCGGATAGCGGGAGTGGACCACGAGCAGTACTTC.